Presented here are 18 T cell receptor beta chains from one specimen sequenced in a study of control samples from healthy donors and cancer patients. Generated by immunoSEQ multiplex PCR, the TCRdb table keeps only in-frame clones and is missing some. The profile covers some 89,000 clones, with around nine tenths appearing a single time and around a fifth taken by the ten largest. Sequenced sample: blood. These receptors came from a man aged 30-40 years in good health.

This clone was picked up a small number of times. This chain uses TRBV30 with TRBJ1-4; perhaps TRBD1 as D (5 bases). The CDR3 length is 15 residues. Deletions cut 3 bases from V and 4 bases from J, with 15 bases between. Germline lookup yields CDR1 GTSNPN and CDR2 SVGIG (reference sequence). The CDR3 nucleotides are TGTGCCTGGAGCCGGACCGGGGCGGTTAATGAAAAACTGTTTTTT. Residues: CAWSRTGAVNEKLFF.

The chain couples TRBV3-1 (or the pseudogene TRBV3-2) to TRBJ2-2, with a tentative D call TRBD2 (5 bases). CDR1 LGHDT and CDR2 YNNKEL come from the germline V gene (reference sequence). Between the trimmed V and J ends, which lost 3 bases and 6 bases, there was a span of 17 bases. This CDR3 has 16 amino acids. Written as DNA, the CDR3 is TGTGCCAGCAGCCACCGACCCCAAGAGCGGTCCGGGGAGCTGTTTTTT. Its translation is CASSHRPQERSGELFF.

The V and J genes are TRBV27 and TRBJ2-2; a weak D match, TRBD1 (5 bases). Germline V gene data show CDR1 as MNHEY and CDR2 as SMNVEV (reference sequence). V lost 7 bases and J lost 0, with 12 bases in between. The CDR3 runs 15 residues. In DNA, the CDR3 is TGTGCCAGCACCTCAGGGTGGGCGAACACCGGGGAGCTGTTTTTT. This sequence encodes CASTSGWANTGELFF.

This chain joins TRBV29-1 and TRBJ1-2; D uncertain. Germline V gives CDR1 SQVTM, CDR2 ANQGSEA. This CDR3 is built from 10 residues. V lost 7 bases and J lost 6, with 9 bases in between. The CDR3 sequence is CSARGNGYTF. CDR3 DNA sequence: TGCAGCGCCCGAGGGAATGGCTACACCTTC.

This clone was recorded a few times. J is TRBJ2-3 and V is TRBV7-6, with 9 bases aligning to TRBD2. The CDR3 is 17 amino acids. The V gene's germline CDR1 is SGHVS and CDR2 FNYEAQ. J lost 2 bases, V lost 1 base, and 7 bases had no gene match. The CDR3 is CASSLELAGSSTDTQYF. Written as DNA, the CDR3 is TGTGCCAGCAGCTTAGAGCTAGCGGGGAGTTCCACAGATACGCAGTATTTT.

V gene TRBV2 combines with J gene TRBJ2-5; D unclear. V was shortened by 10 bases and J by 5 bases, with 11 bases between the two germline ends. Germline assignment: CDR1 SNHLY and CDR2 FYNNEI. The CDR3 is made up of 11 amino acids. The CDR3: CAIPMRETQYF. The CDR3 DNA reads TGTGCCATCCCGATGAGGGAGACCCAGTACTTC.

The CDR3 DNA follows: TGTGCCAGCAGCATAGACAGGGGCCCCTATGGCTACACCTTC. It yields the protein CASSIDRGPYGYTF. V is TRBV7-2 and J is TRBJ1-2; 8 bases match TRBD1. Trimming at V came to 5 bases and at J to 4 bases, leaving 6 bases not matched to a gene. The CDR3 sequence is 14 residues long. CDR1 is SGHTA, CDR2 FQGNSA, per germline. Supplemented by reference TRBV7-2 and TRBJ1-2, the full variable domain reads GAGVSQSPSNKVTEKGKDVELRCDPISGHTALYWYRQSLGQGLEFLIYFQGNSAPDKSGLPSDRFSAERTGGSVSTLTIQRTQQEDSAVYLCASSIDRGPYGYTFGSGTRLTVV.

V gene TRBV28 combines with J gene TRBJ1-2; TRBD1 matches 9 bases. The CDR3 spans 15 residues. The V gene's germline CDR1 is MDHEN and CDR2 SYDVKM. With 4 bases clipped from V and 3 bases from J, the junction kept 6 bases outside the gene matches. This CDR3 reads CASSSSGQGDYGYTF. CDR3 sequence (DNA): TGTGCCAGCAGTTCCTCGGGACAGGGCGACTATGGCTACACCTTC.

The chain uses TRBV2 and TRBJ1-2; the match to TRBD1 covers 8 bases. Germline V gives CDR1 SNHLY, CDR2 FYNNEI. V lost 4 bases to trimming and J lost 2 bases; unmatched junction nucleotides: 6. CDR3 length equals 15 residues. The CDR3 loop is CASSVLTGENYGYTF. The CDR3 DNA follows: TGTGCCAGCAGTGTTCTGACAGGGGAAAACTATGGCTACACCTTC.

This chain uses TRBV6-5 with TRBJ2-3; tentatively, D is TRBD2 (6 bases). V lost 4 bases to trimming and J lost 4 bases, with 12 bases between them. The CDR3 is 14 amino acids. Per the germline V gene, CDR1 is MNHEY and CDR2 is SVGAGI. CDR3 sequence: CASSSGGPPDTQYF. The CDR3 DNA reads as TGTGCCAGCAGTTCCGGGGGACCCCCAGATACGCAGTATTTT.

This clone was found once. The chain couples TRBV6-5 to TRBJ2-3; D is unclear. The CDR3 runs 10 residues. Germline V gene lookup returns CDR1 MNHEY and CDR2 SVGAGI. The CDR3 here is CGVGTDTQYF. The CDR3 coding sequence is TGTGGGGTGGGCACAGATACGCAGTATTTT.

The chain employs TRBV5-6 and TRBJ1-5, with TRBD1 matching 10 bases. V dropped 2 bases and J dropped 5; count of bases not matched to a gene: 1. This CDR3 has 14 amino acids. Per the germline V gene, CDR1 is SGHDT and CDR2 is YYEEEE. CDR3 nucleotide sequence: TGTGCCAGCAGCTTCGGGACAGGGGATCAGCCCCAGCATTTT. As protein: CASSFGTGDQPQHF.

The chain employs TRBV27 and TRBJ2-7; 9 bases align to TRBD1. The trim removed 1 base at V and 0 bases at J, leaving 4 bases unmatched. The CDR3 covers 16 residues. Germline assignment: CDR1 MNHEY and CDR2 SMNVEV (reference sequence). CDR3 sequence (DNA): TGTGCCAGCAGTTTATTGGGGACAGGGCTCTCCTACGAGCAGTACTTC. Encoded protein: CASSLLGTGLSYEQYF.

The rearrangement joins TRBV4-2 to TRBJ1-1; no reliable D call. The CDR3 sequence is 13 residues long. Germline CDR1 and CDR2: LGHNA and YNFKEQ. Trimming took off 1 base at V and 7 bases at J, with 10 bases between the two ends. CDR3 nucleotides: TGTGCCAGCAGCCAAGCCCCCGGGATTGAAGCTTTCTTT. Encoded protein: CASSQAPGIEAFF.

This chain uses TRBV5-1 with TRBJ1-1, with TRBD1 as a possible D gene (5 bases). Per the germline V gene, CDR1 is SGHRS and CDR2 is YFSETQ. The CDR3 has 16 amino acids. V was shortened by 0 bases and J by 2 bases, with 14 bases between the two germline ends. In DNA, the CDR3 is TGCGCCAGCAGCTTGGGGGCCGTGGGGCGAAACACTGAAGCTTTCTTT. Translating gives CASSLGAVGRNTEAFF.

This clone was seen a single time. The CDR3: CASSSGRYSGANVLTF. DNA for the CDR3: TGTGCCAGCAGTTCGGGACGATACTCTGGGGCCAACGTCCTGACTTTC. The chain uses TRBV28 and TRBJ2-6; either TRBD1 or TRBD2 may supply D (5 bases each). Trimming pared 4 bases from V and 0 bases from J, leaving 10 bases between. CDR1 is MDHEN, CDR2 SYDVKM, per germline. The CDR3 loop spans 16 amino acids.

The chain has TRBV3-1 (or the pseudogene TRBV3-2) and TRBJ2-3, with D perhaps TRBD1 or TRBD2 (5 bases each). Trimming shortened V by 8 bases and J by 6 bases, and 15 bases separated the two germline ends. CDR3 length: 13 amino acids. CDR1 is LGHDT and CDR2 is YNNKEL in the germline V gene (reference sequence). CDR3 loop: CASVGLGADTQYF. The CDR3, as DNA: TGTGCCAGCGTAGGACTCGGGGCGGATACGCAGTATTTT.

This clone was recorded a few times. The chain employs TRBV7-9 and TRBJ1-1; D uncertain. The CDR3 length is 16 residues. Germline values: CDR1 SEHNR, CDR2 FQNEAQ (reference sequence). V was pared by 5 bases and J by 0 bases, with 16 bases between. CDR3 nucleotides: TGTGCCAGCAGCCCCCGCTCAGCAGGAGTGAACACTGAAGCTTTCTTT. Its protein is CASSPRSAGVNTEAFF.